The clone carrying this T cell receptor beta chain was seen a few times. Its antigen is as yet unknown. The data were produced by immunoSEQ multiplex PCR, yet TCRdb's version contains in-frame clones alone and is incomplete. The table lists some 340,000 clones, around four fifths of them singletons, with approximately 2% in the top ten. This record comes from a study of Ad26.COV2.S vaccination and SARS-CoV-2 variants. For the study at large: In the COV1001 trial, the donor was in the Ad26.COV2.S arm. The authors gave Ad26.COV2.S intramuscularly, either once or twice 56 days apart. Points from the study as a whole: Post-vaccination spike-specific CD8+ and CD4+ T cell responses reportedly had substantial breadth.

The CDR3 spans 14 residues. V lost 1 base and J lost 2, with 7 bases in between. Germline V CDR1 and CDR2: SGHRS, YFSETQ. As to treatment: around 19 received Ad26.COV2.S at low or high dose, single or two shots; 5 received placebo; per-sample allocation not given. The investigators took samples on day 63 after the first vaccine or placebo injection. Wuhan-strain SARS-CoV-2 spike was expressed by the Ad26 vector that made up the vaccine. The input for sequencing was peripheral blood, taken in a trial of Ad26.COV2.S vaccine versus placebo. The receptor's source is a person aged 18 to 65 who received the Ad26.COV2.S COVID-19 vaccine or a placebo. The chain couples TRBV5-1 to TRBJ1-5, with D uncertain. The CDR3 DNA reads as TGCGCCAGCAGCTTGTCTGGGGGCAATCAGCCCCAGCATTTT. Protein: CASSLSGGNQPQHF.